The 16 T cell receptor beta chains listed next were all sequenced from one sample in a study of OX40 agonist ivuxolimab in advanced cancers. TCRdb keeps only in-frame clones here, not all; method: immunoSEQ multiplex PCR. The sample gives about 55,000 clones, around four fifths of which show up once; roughly 4% is in the top ten. This material consisted of CD4+ or CD8+ T cells sorted from blood, taken in a trial of the OX40 agonist ivuxolimab. Receptors were obtained from an adult with an advanced solid tumor such as melanoma, head and neck, liver or kidney cancer.

In this sample, this clone turned up a few times. The V call is TRBV6-6, the J call TRBJ2-7; no reliable D call. The CDR3 sequence is 13 residues long. V was shortened by 2 bases and J by 3 bases, with 8 bases between the two germline ends. Germline V gene data show CDR1 as MNHNY and CDR2 as SVGAGI (reference sequence). CDR3 sequence reads: CASSYQRDYEQYF. CDR3 sequence (DNA): TGTGCCAGCAGTTACCAAAGAGACTACGAGCAGTACTTC.

Here the CDR3 reads CASSVAGTGYEKLFF. CDR3 nucleotides: TGTGCCAGTAGTGTGGCCGGGACAGGGTACGAAAAACTGTTTTTT. The chain uses TRBV19 and TRBJ1-4, with 9 nucleotides matching TRBD1. Germline CDR1 LNHDA, CDR2 SQIVND (reference sequence). This CDR3 is 15 amino acids long. The J segment lost 8 bases and the V segment lost 5 bases, leaving 9 bases of the junction unmatched.

This chain connects TRBV6-1 to TRBJ2-7; possible D gene TRBD2, 5 bases. Germline V gives CDR1 MNHNS, CDR2 SASEGT. The CDR3 runs to 13 residues. Trimming removed 6 bases from V and 3 bases from J, with 12 bases in between. For the CDR3, the DNA is TGTGCCAGCAGGACACCCCGGGGCTACGAGCAGTACTTC. Translating it yields CASRTPRGYEQYF.

The chain employs TRBV27 and TRBJ2-1, with D possibly matching TRBD2 (6 bases). Germline V gives CDR1 MNHEY, CDR2 SMNVEV (reference sequence). Trimming took 5 bases from V and 1 from J, leaving 15 bases between them. This CDR3 region has 16 residues. CDR3 nucleotide sequence: TGTGCCAGCAGTCCCCGGGACTTTTTGTCCTACAATGAGCAGTTCTTC. Encoded protein: CASSPRDFLSYNEQFF.

The rearrangement links TRBV19 to TRBJ1-4; no reliable D call. Germline loops: CDR1 LNHDA, CDR2 SQIVND (reference sequence). CDR3 size: 15 residues. Between the trimmed V and J ends, which lost 7 bases and 5 bases, there was a span of 17 bases. The CDR3 region is CASISHGSRNEKLFF. DNA of the CDR3: TGTGCCAGTATTAGCCACGGAAGCCGAAATGAAAAACTGTTTTTT.

V gene TRBV7-2 combines with J gene TRBJ2-3; possibly TRBD2 for D (6 bases). The V and J ends lost 5 bases and 2 bases respectively, with 17 bases between them. The V gene's germline CDR1 is SGHTA and CDR2 FQGNSA. The CDR3 extends over 16 amino acids. CDR3 sequence (DNA): TGTGCCAGCAGCCCCGATGGGGCGGGGAACACAGATACGCAGTATTTT. This translates into CASSPDGAGNTDTQYF. The full variable domain, with the rest looked up from reference TRBV7-2 and TRBJ2-3, is GAGVSQSPSNKVTEKGKDVELRCDPISGHTALYWYRQSLGQGLEFLIYFQGNSAPDKSGLPSDRFSAERTGGSVSTLTIQRTQQEDSAVYLCASSPDGAGNTDTQYFGPGTRLTVL.

The chain recombines TRBV2 with TRBJ2-3; D perhaps matches TRBD2 (6 bases). V was clipped by 3 bases and J by 11 bases, with 12 bases between them. This CDR3 has 12 amino acids. Germline V gives CDR1 SNHLY, CDR2 FYNNEI. CDR3 sequence (DNA): TGTGCCAGCAGTGACAGAGGGACTCGGCAGTATTTT. This translates into CASSDRGTRQYF.

The genes are TRBV25-1 and TRBJ1-5; perhaps TRBD1 as D (6 bases). The germline V gene has CDR1 MGHDK and CDR2 SYGVNS. V shed 4 bases and J shed 5 bases, with 9 bases lying between them. The CDR3 spans 13 residues. CDR3 nucleotide sequence: TGTGCCAGCAGTGTACAGGGCGATCAGCCCCAGCATTTT. It codes for CASSVQGDQPQHF.

The chain links TRBV27 to TRBJ1-6; D unclear. The CDR3 is made up of 15 amino acids. Trimming pared 3 bases from V and 7 bases from J, leaving 13 bases between. Germline V gene sequence: CDR1 MNHEY, CDR2 SMNVEV (reference sequence). CDR3 in DNA: TGTGCCAGCAGTTTGGAGGGTAGAGGCAATTCACCCCTCCACTTT. This translates into CASSLEGRGNSPLHF.

The chain recombines TRBV10-3 with TRBJ1-1, with TRBD1 matching over 7 bases. CDR1 is ENHRY and CDR2 is SYGVKD in the germline V gene. V gave up 6 bases and J gave up 8 bases; unmatched junction bases: 12. This CDR3 has 14 amino acids. This CDR3 is CAISPRGQGGEAFF. CDR3 nucleotide sequence: TGTGCCATCAGCCCCCGGGGGCAGGGGGGAGAAGCTTTCTTT.

This rearrangement joins TRBV30 to TRBJ2-3, with D possibly being TRBD2 (7 bases). CDR1 and CDR2 from the germline V gene are GTSNPN and SVGIG (reference sequence). Between the trimmed V and J ends, which lost 4 bases and 0 bases, there was a span of 14 bases. CDR3 size: 15 residues. For the CDR3, the DNA is TGTGCCTGGAAGCCCGGGGGGACAAGCACAGATACGCAGTATTTT. This codes for CAWKPGGTSTDTQYF.

The genes are TRBV15 and TRBJ1-2, with a weak D call TRBD1 (5 bases). Germline loops: CDR1 LNHNV, CDR2 YYDKDF (reference sequence). The CDR3 runs to 15 residues. V was pared by 0 bases and J by 10 bases, with 18 bases between. The CDR3 here is CATSRDLGQGRAYTF. Here the CDR3 DNA reads TGTGCCACCAGCAGAGATCTCGGGCAGGGAAGGGCCTACACCTTC. Filled out from reference TRBV15 and TRBJ1-2, the complete variable domain reads DAMVIQNPRYQVTQFGKPVTLSCSQTLNHNVMYWYQQKSSQAPKLLFHYYDKDFNNEADTPDNFQSRRPNTSFCFLDIRSPGLGDTAMYLCATSRDLGQGRAYTFGSGTRLTVV.

The chain couples TRBV6-5 to TRBJ1-6, with D maybe TRBD1 (6 bases). Trimming cost V 2 bases and J 10 bases, with 15 bases left between them. There are 15 residues in the CDR3. Germline V gene data show CDR1 as MNHEY and CDR2 as SVGAGI. The CDR3 DNA follows: TGTGCCAGCAGTTACCGGGTTCAGGGGAACTCACCCCTCCACTTT. Translation: CASSYRVQGNSPLHF.

The V gene is TRBV5-4, the J gene TRBJ1-1; 8 bases are shared with TRBD1. This CDR3 comprises 15 residues. The junction had 6 bases not matched to a gene; V was cut back by 4 bases and J by 1 base. Per germline, CDR1 SGHNT and CDR2 YYREEE (reference sequence). The CDR3 region is CASSRLGQENTEAFF. The CDR3, as DNA: TGTGCCAGCAGCCGACTGGGACAGGAGAACACTGAAGCTTTCTTT.

This chain connects TRBV28 to TRBJ1-1; perhaps TRBD1 as D (5 bases). V was cut by 5 bases and J by 11 bases, with 18 bases left in between. Germline values: CDR1 MDHEN, CDR2 SYDVKM. The CDR3 runs to 13 residues. CDR3 in amino acids: CASSNAWGVEAFF. The CDR3 coding sequence is TGTGCCAGCAGTAATGCTTGGGGGGTAGAGGCTTTCTTT.

The V call is TRBV28, the J call TRBJ1-3; D uncertain. The CDR3 runs to 13 residues. V lost 4 bases and J 1 base, leaving 5 bases between the germline ends. Germline CDR1 and CDR2: MDHEN and SYDVKM. CDR3 region: CASSSPSGNTIYF. The CDR3, as DNA: TGTGCCAGCAGTTCCCCTTCTGGAAACACCATATATTTT.